This T cell receptor beta chain was obtained from a study of T-cell reconstitution after alpha-beta-depleted transplantation in children. CDR1 and CDR2 from the germline V gene are SGHTA and FQGNSA. V shed 5 bases, J shed 8 bases, and the junction held 9 bases outside the gene matches. CDR3 length equals 14 residues. Unique molecular identifiers were incorporated during preparation of the TCRbeta library. MiXCR, run by TCRdb on the PCR reads, gives a single entry per CDR3 protein. Of about 610,000 distinct CDR3 sequences detected, 10% appear once; the ten largest clones hold less than 4.5%. The specimen was PBMCs from the stem cell graft donor, collected from the stem cell graft. The rearrangement joins TRBV7-2 to TRBJ2-3; 8 positions agree with TRBD2. This clonotype originated in a human donor who donated a stem cell graft to a child with acute myeloid leukemia. CDR3 residues: CASSAGGVGSTQYF. Here the CDR3 DNA reads TGTGCCAGCAGCGCGGGGGGTGTGGGGTCTACGCAGTATTTT. Together with reference TRBV7-2 and TRBJ2-3, the CDR3 gives the full variable domain: GAGVSQSPSNKVTEKGKDVELRCDPISGHTALYWYRQSLGQGLEFLIYFQGNSAPDKSGLPSDRFSAERTGGSVSTLTIQRTQQEDSAVYLCASSAGGVGSTQYFGPGTRLTVL.